Listed below are T cell receptor beta chains from one sample, sequenced in a study of T-cell memory formation after mild COVID-19. Each CDR3 protein gets one entry after TCRdb re-called the 5' RACE reads with MiXCR. In the table there are 400,000 to 550,000 distinct CDR3 sequences, approximately 23% of which are singletons. Sequenced material: PBMCs or a T cell subset sorted from them (not recorded which). These receptors were collected from an adult woman who had mild COVID-19 (a few samples of this study predate the infection). Cell type and time point are not known. Both conserved end residues are trimmed from each CDR3.

J gene	V gene	CDR3 protein
TRBJ1-1	TRBV7-3	ASSLMGGTEAF
TRBJ2-7	TRBV29-1	SVKVVGSGTSGKSSYEQY
TRBJ2-1	TRBV4-1	ASSQGEAGVTYNEQF
TRBJ1-1	TRBV9	ASSVGAGMNTEAF
TRBJ2-5	TRBV6-1	ASGVAGKGQETQY
TRBJ2-1	TRBV5-6	ASSSSQGPYNEQF
TRBJ2-7	TRBV20-1	SAPRGSSYEQY
TRBJ2-7	TRBV29-1	SVEDRNRGRREQY
TRBJ1-1	TRBV6-5	ASSRLRQLNTEAF
TRBJ2-2	TRBV29-1	SVEASDSNTGELF
TRBJ2-7	TRBV3-1	ASSQDRHTYEQY
TRBJ2-4	TRBV4-1	ASSRMDRDKNIQY
TRBJ1-1	TRBV5-1	ASSIDRARGTEAF
TRBJ2-7	TRBV29-1	SVGGFSYEQY
TRBJ1-1	TRBV7-2	ASSLYRVGTEAF
TRBJ2-3	TRBV5-1	ASTARGASTDTQY
TRBJ2-7	TRBV5-6	ASQTGRTGYEQY
TRBJ2-1	TRBV14	ASSQGLGQF
TRBJ2-1	TRBV20-1	SARLAGSSYNEQF
TRBJ2-1	TRBV29-1	SLGRRSTYNEQF
TRBJ2-5	TRBV7-9	ASSLVSGRGKTQY
TRBJ1-1	TRBV19	ASSKGLNTEAF
TRBJ2-7	TRBV4-1	ASSQAPTFSYEQY
TRBJ2-1	TRBV20-1	SAMDRASSYNEQF
TRBJ2-3	TRBV7-9	ASSPLEGGPTDTQY
TRBJ2-6	TRBV7-9	ASSSGRTGTINVLT
TRBJ2-1	TRBV20-1	SASGNSYNEQF
TRBJ2-1	TRBV5-1	ASSPGGPNEQF
TRBJ1-1	TRBV20-1	SISAHVNTEAF
TRBJ2-2	TRBV12-3/TRBV12-4	ASRRGLSTGELF
TRBJ1-2	TRBV7-3	ASSPGTGYGYT
TRBJ1-2	TRBV29-1	SVGQGGHGYT
TRBJ2-4	TRBV11-2	ASSSTPPGQGHKNIQY
TRBJ1-2	TRBV28	ASSFFQGTDYGYT
TRBJ1-1	TRBV3-1	ASSQVGLNTEAF
TRBJ2-7	TRBV12-3/TRBV12-4	ASSPGLGIGYEQY
TRBJ2-6	TRBV21-1	ASLRGANVLT
TRBJ2-4	TRBV7-2	ASSFRAGLAKNIQY
TRBJ2-2	TRBV27	ASSLRDRANTGELF
TRBJ2-5	TRBV11-1	ASSLSSGGTQETQY
TRBJ1-5	TRBV5-1	ASSLAGTQGQPQH
TRBJ2-3	TRBV5-4	ASSLEATVSDTQY
TRBJ1-2	TRBV24-1	ATSDPGQGYGYT
TRBJ2-5	TRBV7-6	ASSSFPGTQETQY
TRBJ1-1	TRBV20-1	SAITGPVDGAF
TRBJ1-2	TRBV12-3/TRBV12-4	ASSPRQGLNYGYT
TRBJ1-2	TRBV7-3	ASSPTGSYGYT
TRBJ2-7	TRBV9	ASSGGGPPEGYEQY
TRBJ2-1	TRBV24-1	ATSLGGNNEQF
TRBJ2-2	TRBV4-1	ASSPVGKVIPGELF
TRBJ2-7	TRBV5-1	ASSWTGGRYEQY
TRBJ1-5	TRBV7-8	ASSLDRGGGQPQH
TRBJ2-3	TRBV6-5	ASSSDTGTDTQY
TRBJ2-7	TRBV2	ASSSQVSYEQY
TRBJ1-1	TRBV9	ASSVGTVPHQEAF